A single sample gave rise to the 11 T cell receptor beta chains below, sequenced in a study of quantifying T cell responses using KT2 cells. Turning to the study itself: Reverse transcription used primers in the TCR alpha and beta constant regions.

A single-stranded UMI oligo with SP2 sequence was ligated to cDNA 3' ends. The first PCR ran roughly 4 cycles with an equimolar RC1.1 and RC1.2 beta primer mix. MiXCR, run by TCRdb on the UMI-ligation and nested PCR reads, gives a single entry per CDR3 protein. The sample gives 60,000 or so distinct CDR3 sequences, about 12% of which show up once; roughly 9% is in the top ten. Sequenced sample: PBMCs spiked with cells of the T cell clone KT2. The receptor source for this set is a human donor.

This clonotype was detected only a few times. The chain recombines TRBV12-3 or TRBV12-4 with TRBJ2-1; 9 positions match TRBD2. V was pared by 4 bases and J by 5 bases, with 12 bases of the junction left unmatched. The CDR3 covers 17 residues. Here the CDR3 DNA reads TGTGCCAGCAGTTACACCGTAGCGGGAGTCAGCCACAATGAGCAGTTCTTC. Protein sequence: CASSYTVAGVSHNEQFF.

The chain employs TRBV28 and TRBJ2-1; 9 positions agree with TRBD2. Germline assignment: CDR1 MDHEN and CDR2 SYDVKM. This CDR3 is 16 amino acids long. V lost 3 bases, J lost 4 bases, and 7 bases stayed unmatched. Here the CDR3 DNA reads TGTGCCAGCAGTTTTCGTTGGACTAGCGTTTACAATGAGCAGTTCTTC. Amino acids: CASSFRWTSVYNEQFF.

The rearrangement joins TRBV30 to TRBJ1-6, with 7 bases aligning to TRBD1. The length of the CDR3 is 14 residues. V lost 7 bases to trimming and J lost 8 bases; unmatched junction nucleotides: 11. The V gene's germline CDR1 is GTSNPN and CDR2 SVGIG (reference sequence). For the CDR3, the DNA is TGTGCCTTGAATGGGGGAGGGGGCGATTCACCCCTCCACTTT. Translation gives CALNGGGGDSPLHF.

The genes are TRBV29-1 and TRBJ1-1; no definite D call. The V and J ends lost 3 bases and 4 bases respectively, with 12 bases between them. Germline-derived CDR1 and CDR2 are SQVTM and ANQGSEA. The CDR3 is 13 residues long. CDR3 nucleotide sequence: TGCAGCGTTGATAGAGAGGGTAGCACTGAAGCTTTCTTT. Residues: CSVDREGSTEAFF.

This clonotype was observed a few times. The J gene is TRBJ1-1, the V gene TRBV6-6, with 10 bases matching TRBD1. This CDR3 has 15 amino acids. CDR1 MNHNY and CDR2 SVGAGI come from the germline V gene (reference sequence). With 7 bases clipped from V and 5 bases from J, the junction kept 10 bases outside the gene matches. CDR3 DNA sequence: TGTGCCAGCATTCCAGACAGGGGGCAAGGTACTGAAGCTTTCTTT. Translating it yields CASIPDRGQGTEAFF.

This clonotype appeared many times. This chain uses TRBV6-5 with TRBJ1-1; no clear D gene. There are 13 residues in the CDR3. Trimming stripped 4 bases from V and 1 base from J, with 7 bases between. Germline V lookup: CDR1 MNHEY, CDR2 SVGAGI. CDR3 residues: CASSLSSNTEAFF. CDR3 DNA: TGTGCCAGCAGTTTGTCCTCGAACACTGAAGCTTTCTTT.

The V call is TRBV3-1, the J call TRBJ2-3; TRBD1 might be the D (6 bases). Germline CDR1 reads LGHDT; CDR2 reads YNNKEL (reference sequence). This CDR3 contains 14 residues. Trimming took off 4 bases at V and 6 bases at J, with 14 bases between the two ends. The CDR3 loop reads CASSLRQEGDTQYF. The CDR3 coding sequence is TGTGCCAGCAGCCTTCGACAGGAAGGGGATACGCAGTATTTT.

The J gene is TRBJ1-6, the V gene TRBV12-5, with a weak D call TRBD1 (5 bases). Germline values: CDR1 LGHNT, CDR2 FRNRAP. V was clipped by 0 bases and J by 8 bases, with 23 bases between them. This CDR3 has 19 amino acids. In nucleotides, the CDR3 is TGTGCTAGTGGTTTGGTACGCTTCCAGACGATGGGGGAAGATTCACCCCTCCACTTT. This sequence encodes CASGLVRFQTMGEDSPLHF.

In DNA, the CDR3 is TGCAGTGCTCATACTCCGCGGTTCGAGGGTCAAGAGACCCAGTACTTC. Amino acid sequence: CSAHTPRFEGQETQYF. The chain uses TRBV20-1 and TRBJ2-5; TRBD2 might be the D (5 bases). The CDR3 runs 16 residues. V shed 5 bases and J shed 2 bases, with 21 bases lying between them. The germline V gene has CDR1 DFQATT and CDR2 SNEGSKA (reference sequence).

The gene calls are TRBV12-5 and TRBJ1-5; perhaps TRBD1 as D (5 bases). The CDR3 contains 15 residues. The V gene's germline CDR1 is LGHNT and CDR2 FRNRAP. V was trimmed by 6 bases and J by 0 bases, leaving 12 bases between them. The CDR3 DNA reads as TGTGCTAGTGGAAGGGACGGCAATAGCAATCAGCCCCAGCATTTT. This sequence encodes CASGRDGNSNQPQHF. Full variable domain (outside the CDR3, taken from reference TRBV12-5 and TRBJ1-5): DARVTQTPRHKVTEMGQEVTMRCQPILGHNTVFWYRQTMMQGLELLAYFRNRAPLDDSGMPKDRFSAEMPDATLATLKIQPSEPRDSAVYFCASGRDGNSNQPQHFGDGTRLSIL.

This clonotype was counted many times. The V gene is TRBV7-6, the J gene TRBJ2-1, with a weak D call TRBD2 (6 bases). Germline loops: CDR1 SGHVS, CDR2 FNYEAQ. The CDR3 runs to 20 residues. With 3 bases removed from V and 0 bases from J, the gap between germline ends came to 24 bases. CDR3 amino acids: CASSLSPSSQVGGSYNEQFF. As DNA, the CDR3 is TGTGCCAGCAGCTTGTCCCCTTCCTCACAGGTGGGGGGCTCCTACAATGAGCAGTTCTTC.